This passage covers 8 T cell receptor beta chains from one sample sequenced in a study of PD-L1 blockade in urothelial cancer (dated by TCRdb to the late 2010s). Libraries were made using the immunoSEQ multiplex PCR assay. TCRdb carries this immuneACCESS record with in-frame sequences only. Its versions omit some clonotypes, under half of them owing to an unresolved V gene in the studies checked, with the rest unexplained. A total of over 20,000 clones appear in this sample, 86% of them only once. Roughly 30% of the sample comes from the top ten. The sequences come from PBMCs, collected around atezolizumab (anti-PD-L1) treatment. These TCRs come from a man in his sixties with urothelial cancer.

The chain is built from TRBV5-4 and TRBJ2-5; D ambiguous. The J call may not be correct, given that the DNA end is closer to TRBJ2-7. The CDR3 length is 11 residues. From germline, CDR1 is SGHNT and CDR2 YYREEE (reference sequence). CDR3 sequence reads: CASSLGYEQYF. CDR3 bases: TGTGCCAGCAGCTTGGGGTACGAGCAGTACTTC.

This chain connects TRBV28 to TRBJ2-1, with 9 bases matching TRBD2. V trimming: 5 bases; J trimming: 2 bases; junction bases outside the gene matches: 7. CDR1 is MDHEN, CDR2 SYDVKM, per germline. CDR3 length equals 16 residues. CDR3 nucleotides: TGTGCCAGCAGTGCTCCCGGCGGGGGGGCCTACAATGAGCAGTTCTTC. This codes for CASSAPGGGAYNEQFF. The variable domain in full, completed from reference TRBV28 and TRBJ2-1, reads DVKVTQSSRYLVKRTGEKVFLECVQDMDHENMFWYRQDPGLGLRLIYFSYDVKMKEKGDIPEGYSVSREKKERFSLILESASTNQTSMYLCASSAPGGGAYNEQFFGPGTRLTVL.

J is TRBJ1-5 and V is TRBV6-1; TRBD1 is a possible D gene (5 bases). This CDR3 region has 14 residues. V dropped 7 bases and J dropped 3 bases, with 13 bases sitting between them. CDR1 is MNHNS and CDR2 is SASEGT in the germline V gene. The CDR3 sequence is CASNVLTDNQPQHF. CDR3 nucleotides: TGTGCCAGCAACGTCTTGACAGACAATCAGCCCCAGCATTTT.

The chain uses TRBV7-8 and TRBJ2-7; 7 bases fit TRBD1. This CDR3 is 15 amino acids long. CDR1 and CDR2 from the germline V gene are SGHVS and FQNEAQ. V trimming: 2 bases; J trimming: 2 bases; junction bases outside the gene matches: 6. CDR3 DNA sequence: TGTGCCAGCAGCTTAAACCCAGGGACAGCCTACGAGCAGTACTTC. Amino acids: CASSLNPGTAYEQYF.

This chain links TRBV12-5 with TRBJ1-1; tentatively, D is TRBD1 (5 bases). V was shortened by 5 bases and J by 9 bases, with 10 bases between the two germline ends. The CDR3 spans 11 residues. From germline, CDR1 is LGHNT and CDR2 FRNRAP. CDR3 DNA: TGTGCTAGTGGTACCCAGGACAAAGCTTTCTTT. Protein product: CASGTQDKAFF.

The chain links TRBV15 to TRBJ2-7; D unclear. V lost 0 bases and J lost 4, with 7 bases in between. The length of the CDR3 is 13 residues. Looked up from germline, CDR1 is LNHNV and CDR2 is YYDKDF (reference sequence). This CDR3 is CATSRDPRYEQYF. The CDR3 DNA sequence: TGTGCCACCAGCAGAGATCCCAGATACGAGCAGTACTTC.

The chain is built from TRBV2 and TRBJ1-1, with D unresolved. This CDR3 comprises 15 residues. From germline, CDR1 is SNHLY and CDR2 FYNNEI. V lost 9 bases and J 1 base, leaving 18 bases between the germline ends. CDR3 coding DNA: TGTGCCAGACTTCCAGGCGGCGGGAAGAACACTGAAGCTTTCTTT. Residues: CARLPGGGKNTEAFF.

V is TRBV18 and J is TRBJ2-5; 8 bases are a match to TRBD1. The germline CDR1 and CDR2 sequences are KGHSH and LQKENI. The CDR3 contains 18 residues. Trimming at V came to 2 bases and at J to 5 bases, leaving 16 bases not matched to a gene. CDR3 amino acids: CASSPIKDHRQGRETQYF. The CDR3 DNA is TGTGCCAGCTCACCAATAAAAGACCACCGACAGGGGCGGGAGACCCAGTACTTC.